One and the same sample provided the 25 T cell receptor beta chains below, sequenced in a study of T cells in Graves' hyperthyroidism and ophthalmopathy. The CDR3 regions of TCR beta were amplified from RNA transcripts. A set of HTBI primers served as the primers for a first-round RT-PCR of the TCR CDR3. TCRdb recomputed calls from the multiplex PCR reads with MiXCR, one row per CDR3 protein. Here the sample spans over 400,000 distinct CDR3 sequences, about 14% being singletons. Sequencing input: blood. The receptors were gathered from a man aged 18 to 35 with Graves' ophthalmopathy.

This clonotype occurred many times. This chain uses TRBV20-1 with TRBJ2-7; possibly TRBD2 for D (5 bases). Trimming removed 0 bases from V and 5 bases from J, with 14 bases in between. Germline V gene sequence: CDR1 DFQATT, CDR2 SNEGSKA (reference sequence). The CDR3 covers 14 residues. CDR3 bases: TGCAGTGCTAGAGATAGGCCCCTCGGGAACGAGCAGTACTTC. Translated: CSARDRPLGNEQYF.

V gene TRBV5-1 combines with J gene TRBJ2-2; TRBD2 aligns across 12 bases. Trimming removed 4 bases from V and 2 bases from J; junction bases left unmatched: 6. This CDR3 has 17 residues. In germline, CDR1 is SGHRS, CDR2 YFSETQ. This CDR3 is CASSPALAGGNTGELFF. For the CDR3, the DNA is TGCGCCAGCAGCCCGGCACTAGCGGGGGGAAACACCGGGGAGCTGTTTTTT.

This clonotype showed up just a few times. The V and J genes are TRBV6-1 and TRBJ1-3, with D unclear. Germline CDR1 MNHNS, CDR2 SASEGT. The CDR3 has 14 amino acids. Trimming cost V 7 bases and J 4 bases, with 14 bases left between them. The CDR3 DNA reads TGTGCCAGCATCCCTCCTCACTCGGGAAACACCATATATTTT. It codes for CASIPPHSGNTIYF.

In nucleotides, the CDR3 is TGTGCCAGCAGCACGACAGGGAGTAGGACCCAGTACTTC. This gives the protein CASSTTGSRTQYF. The chain joins TRBV5-6 to TRBJ2-5, with 7 bases lining up with TRBD1. The trim removed 4 bases at V and 7 bases at J, leaving 7 bases unmatched. Germline loops: CDR1 SGHDT, CDR2 YYEEEE. The CDR3 runs 13 residues.

This clonotype was recorded many times. The chain joins TRBV5-1 to TRBJ2-7; 9 nucleotides match TRBD2. Losses at the gene ends were 1 base for V and 2 bases for J; bases not matched to a gene: 4. CDR1 is SGHRS and CDR2 is YFSETQ in the germline V gene. CDR3 length equals 15 residues. The CDR3 protein is CASSLFLAGTYEQYF. CDR3 coding DNA: TGCGCCAGCAGCTTGTTCCTAGCGGGAACCTACGAGCAGTACTTC.

Many counts were recorded for this clonotype. The chain uses TRBV9 and TRBJ2-5; TRBD1 agrees at 8 bases. This CDR3 is built from 15 residues. Germline V gene sequence: CDR1 SGDLS, CDR2 YYNGEE. The junction had 3 bases not matched to a gene; V was cut back by 0 bases and J by 2 bases. The CDR3: CASSVGGTGQETQYF. Here the CDR3 DNA reads TGTGCCAGCAGCGTAGGGGGGACAGGTCAAGAGACCCAGTACTTC.

This clonotype was recorded many times. The chain has TRBV7-8 and TRBJ2-5; D gene ambiguous. This CDR3 region has 15 residues. V was cut by 0 bases and J by 5 bases, with 13 bases left in between. In germline, CDR1 is SGHVS, CDR2 FQNEAQ. CDR3 sequence (DNA): TGTGCCAGCAGCTTAGCTGAAGGAGTTTGGGAGACCCAGTACTTC. Translated: CASSLAEGVWETQYF.

This clonotype was counted a few times. The V gene is TRBV27, the J gene TRBJ1-3; D is uncertain. This CDR3 spans 16 amino acids. Between the trimmed V and J ends, which lost 5 bases and 0 bases, there was a span of 14 bases. Germline V gene data show CDR1 as MNHEY and CDR2 as SMNVEV (reference sequence). CDR3 DNA: TGTGCCAGCAGTCTGTCCGACCCGCTCTCTGGAAACACCATATATTTT. This sequence encodes CASSLSDPLSGNTIYF.

This clonotype has more than one count but fewer than ten. J is TRBJ1-2 and V is TRBV5-6; 12 positions agree with TRBD1. Germline V gene sequence: CDR1 SGHDT, CDR2 YYEEEE. The CDR3 runs to 14 residues. J was trimmed by 8 bases and V by 5 bases; bases with no gene match: 7. CDR3 region: CASSRDRGRIGYTF. CDR3 coding DNA: TGTGCCAGCAGTCGGGACAGGGGGCGGATAGGCTACACCTTC.

The sample holds many counts of this clonotype. This rearrangement joins TRBV2 to TRBJ2-2; D remains unclear. V was cut by 4 bases and J by 0 bases, with 3 bases left in between. CDR1 is SNHLY, CDR2 FYNNEI, per germline. The CDR3 is made up of 13 amino acids. DNA of the CDR3: TGTGCCAGCAGTGTGACGAACACCGGGGAGCTGTTTTTT. This encodes CASSVTNTGELFF.

This clonotype was found many times. V usage is TRBV6-1 and J usage is TRBJ2-7; D uncertain. The germline gives CDR1 MNHNS, CDR2 SASEGT. CDR3 length: 13 amino acids. The V gene lost 6 bases and the J gene lost 3 bases, with 12 bases spanning the gap. The DNA of the CDR3 is TGTGCCAGCAGCCTATCCCAAATCTACGAGCAGTACTTC. Its protein product is CASSLSQIYEQYF.

The CDR3, as DNA: TGTGCCAGCAGTTTAACTCCAACTAACTATGGCTACACCTTC. Translated, it gives CASSLTPTNYGYTF. This chain uses TRBV27 with TRBJ1-2; no reliable D call. From germline, CDR1 is MNHEY and CDR2 SMNVEV (reference sequence). The CDR3 sequence is 14 residues long. Trimming took 2 bases from V and 0 from J, leaving 7 bases between them.

This clonotype was seen a handful of times. The chain is built from TRBV4-1 and TRBJ2-7, with a weak D call TRBD2 (6 bases). V was pared by 4 bases and J by 3 bases, with 10 bases between. The germline gives CDR1 MGHRA, CDR2 YSYEKL. CDR3 length equals 13 residues. CDR3 amino acids: CASSRGDGYEQYF. In DNA form, the CDR3 reads TGCGCCAGCAGCCGGGGGGACGGCTACGAGCAGTACTTC.

The chain couples TRBV19 to TRBJ2-3, with 8 bases that match TRBD2. The CDR3 loop spans 14 amino acids. Losses at the gene ends were 4 bases for V and 2 bases for J; bases not matched to a gene: 2. CDR1 is LNHDA and CDR2 is SQIVND in the germline V gene (reference sequence). The CDR3 DNA is TGTGCCAGTAGTAAGCGGGGGCTCACAGATACGCAGTATTTT. As protein: CASSKRGLTDTQYF.

In this sample, this clonotype turned up many times. The chain uses TRBV30 and TRBJ2-3; D is possibly TRBD2 (5 bases). The CDR3 runs to 11 residues. CDR1 is GTSNPN, CDR2 SVGIG, per germline (reference sequence). V shed 0 bases and J shed 10 bases, with 8 bases lying between them. CDR3 in amino acids: CAWSVLEAQYF. The CDR3, as DNA: TGTGCCTGGAGTGTATTGGAGGCGCAGTATTTT.

This clonotype appeared many times. The gene calls are TRBV20-1 and TRBJ1-2; D uncertain. V lost 3 bases to trimming and J lost 3 bases, with 5 bases between them. The CDR3 has 11 amino acids. Germline lookup yields CDR1 DFQATT and CDR2 SNEGSKA (reference sequence). The CDR3 spells CSASVDYGYTF. Written as DNA, the CDR3 is TGCAGTGCTAGTGTGGACTATGGCTACACCTTC.

The table lists this clonotype with a few counts. The J gene is TRBJ1-4, the V gene TRBV5-1, with D uncertain. The CDR3 covers 15 residues. From germline, CDR1 is SGHRS and CDR2 YFSETQ. V was clipped by 0 bases and J by 0 bases, with 6 bases between them. Written as DNA, the CDR3 is TGCGCCAGCAGCTTGGAAAAGTCAACTAATGAAAAACTGTTTTTT. This translates into CASSLEKSTNEKLFF.

This clonotype showed up many times. The chain links TRBV4-1 to TRBJ2-1; D call uncertain. The CDR3 spans 16 residues. Trimming shortened V by 0 bases and J by 3 bases, and 12 bases separated the two germline ends. CDR1 is MGHRA, CDR2 YSYEKL, per germline. The CDR3 DNA sequence: TGCGCCAGCAGCCAAGATTGGGCAGGCCTCTACAATGAGCAGTTCTTC. Protein sequence: CASSQDWAGLYNEQFF.

This clonotype was detected many times. This chain links TRBV6-1 with TRBJ2-1; possibly TRBD2 for D (7 bases). V was trimmed by 5 bases and J by 7 bases, leaving 18 bases between them. The CDR3 is 15 amino acids. Germline assignment: CDR1 MNHNS and CDR2 SASEGT. CDR3 sequence: CASSLLGGALNEQFF. CDR3 nucleotide sequence: TGTGCCAGCAGTCTGCTGGGGGGGGCATTGAATGAGCAGTTCTTC.

Ten or more counts support this clonotype. This chain connects TRBV11-2 to TRBJ1-2; weak D call: TRBD1 (5 bases). V was trimmed by 6 bases and J by 2 bases, leaving 16 bases between them. Germline CDR1 and CDR2: SGHAT and FQNNGV. This CDR3 spans 15 amino acids. Here the CDR3 DNA reads TGTGCCAGCAGTTTGAAAGAATGGGGGAACTATGGCTACACCTTC. Its protein product is CASSLKEWGNYGYTF.

This clonotype was seen ten or more times. The rearrangement joins TRBV30 to TRBJ2-3; D not certain. CDR3 length equals 14 residues. Germline V gene lookup returns CDR1 GTSNPN and CDR2 SVGIG (reference sequence). Trimming removed 0 bases from V and 0 bases from J, with 7 bases in between. The CDR3 sequence: CAWSVLGSTDTQYF. The CDR3 DNA is TGTGCCTGGAGTGTACTGGGGAGCACAGATACGCAGTATTTT.

This clonotype occurred many times. The J gene is TRBJ1-1, the V gene TRBV19, with D unclear. Germline loops: CDR1 LNHDA, CDR2 SQIVND (reference sequence). Trimming took 2 bases from V and 1 from J, leaving 5 bases between them. This CDR3 comprises 13 residues. The CDR3 sequence is CASSISANTEAFF. The CDR3 DNA reads TGTGCCAGTAGTATATCGGCGAACACTGAAGCTTTCTTT.

This clonotype has just a few counts. The V and J genes are TRBV27 and TRBJ1-1; D uncertain. The V end was cut by 0 bases, the J end by 6 bases, with 8 bases between. CDR1 MNHEY and CDR2 SMNVEV come from the germline V gene (reference sequence). The CDR3 is made up of 13 amino acids. The CDR3 reads CASSLSGMAEAFF. CDR3 DNA sequence: TGTGCCAGCAGTTTATCAGGGATGGCTGAAGCTTTCTTT.

This clonotype was detected a few times. V gene TRBV19 combines with J gene TRBJ1-5; possibly TRBD1 for D (6 bases). This CDR3 spans 14 amino acids. Germline lookup yields CDR1 LNHDA and CDR2 SQIVND (reference sequence). Trimming took off 6 bases at V and 1 base at J, with 10 bases between the two ends. CDR3 bases: TGTGCCAGTAGACAGACAGGAAGCAATCAGCCCCAGCATTTT. Its protein product is CASRQTGSNQPQHF.

This clonotype was seen at least ten times. The J gene is TRBJ1-5, the V gene TRBV7-8; perhaps TRBD1 as D (5 bases). CDR3 length: 15 amino acids. In germline, CDR1 is SGHVS, CDR2 FQNEAQ. Trimming removed 1 base at V and 6 bases at J, with 13 bases between. CDR3 nucleotides: TGTGCCAGCAGCTTAGTTCGGGGGGTTTCTCAGCCCCAGCATTTT. It specifies CASSLVRGVSQPQHF.